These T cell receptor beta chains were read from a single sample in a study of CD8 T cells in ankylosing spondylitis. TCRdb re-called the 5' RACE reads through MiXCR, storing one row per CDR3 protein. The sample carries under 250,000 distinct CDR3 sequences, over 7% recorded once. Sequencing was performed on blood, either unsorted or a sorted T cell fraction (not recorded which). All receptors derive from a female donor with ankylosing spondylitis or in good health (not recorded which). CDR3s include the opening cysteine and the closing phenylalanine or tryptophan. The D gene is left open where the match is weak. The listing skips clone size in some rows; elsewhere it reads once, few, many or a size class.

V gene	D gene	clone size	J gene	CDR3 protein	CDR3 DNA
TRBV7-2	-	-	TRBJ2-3	CASSSGGGRTDTQYF	TGTGCCAGCAGCTCAGGGGGAGGTCGCACAGATACGCAGTATTTT
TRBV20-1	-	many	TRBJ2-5	CSARRFRASAQETQYF	TGCAGTGCTAGACGGTTCAGGGCTAGCGCCCAAGAGACCCAGTACTTC
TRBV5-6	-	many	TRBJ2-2	CASSSFRGDDTGELFF	TGTGCCAGCAGCTCGTTCAGAGGAGACGACACCGGGGAGCTGTTTTTT
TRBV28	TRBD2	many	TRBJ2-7	CASSSLLAGPTYEQYF	TGTGCCAGCAGTTCCTTACTAGCGGGGCCAACCTACGAGCAGTACTTC
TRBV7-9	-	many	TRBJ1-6	CASSLGGWDSPLHF	TGTGCCAGCAGCTTAGGAGGTTGGGATTCACCCCTCCACTTT
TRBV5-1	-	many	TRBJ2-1	CASSLQGEQFF	TGCGCCAGCAGCCTACAGGGCGAGCAGTTCTTC
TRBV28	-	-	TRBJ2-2	CASSLGYRTGATGELFF	TGTGCCAGCAGTTTGGGATACAGGACGGGGGCTACCGGGGAGCTGTTTTTT
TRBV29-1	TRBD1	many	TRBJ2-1	CSVTKTGEGNEQFF	TGCAGCGTTACCAAAACAGGGGAAGGGAATGAGCAGTTCTTC
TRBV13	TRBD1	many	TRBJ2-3	CASSLKDRITDTQYF	TGTGCCAGCAGCTTAAAGGACAGGATCACAGATACGCAGTATTTT
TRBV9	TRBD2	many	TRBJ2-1	CASSNRLAGGPYPNEQFF	TGTGCCAGCAGCAATCGACTAGCGGGAGGGCCTTATCCAAATGAGCAGTTCTTC
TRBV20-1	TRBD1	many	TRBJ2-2	CSALHNRGPGELFF	TGCAGTGCTCTCCATAACAGGGGGCCCGGGGAGCTGTTTTTT